The clone carrying this TCR beta chain came up a few times. Antigen specificity is unknown. Averaging approximately 120 mL, one heparinised blood draw came from each individual donor. Using CD45RO/CCR7/CD25/CD127/CD95/CD27, CD4+ naive, central memory, regulatory and stem cell-like memory cells were sorted. The CDR3 is made up of 13 amino acids. The V gene's germline CDR1 is MGHDK and CDR2 SYGVNS. Trimming cost V 3 bases and J 5 bases, with 10 bases left between them. TCRB transcripts that were expressed got sequenced, as all of the isolated RNA had been reverse transcribed. Produced via immunoSEQ multiplex PCR; TCRdb's table is partial and in-frame only. The data show a few hundred thousand clones, with over 11% seen just once and about 0.019% held by the top ten. These data belong to a study of beta chain features in type 1 diabetes. Study-wide points: Among patients, naive, central memory and Treg TCRB repertoires appeared more similar than among healthy donors. In type 1 diabetes patients, VDJ junctions had fewer insertions; deletions at these junctions were more frequent. The study found moderately but significantly shorter TCRB CDR3s in all four CD4+ subsets of Type 1 diabetes patients.

Sequenced material: naive CD4+ T cells from blood. The receptor's source is a young man with type 1 diabetes. The V and J genes are TRBV25-1 and TRBJ1-1, with D tentatively TRBD1 (5 bases). This chain's CDR3 is CASSESGGTEAFF. The CDR3, as DNA: TGTGCCAGCAGTGAGTCGGGGGGGACTGAAGCTTTCTTT.